The entry below describes one T cell receptor (beta chain). This sample was included in a study of blood T cell repertoires in COVID-19. About the research overall: The study drew acute and convalescent COVID-19 samples from the United States, Italy and Spain. T cells, B-cell-depleted T cells, or PBMCs supplied cDNA or gDNA.

Per the original data handling: Estimation of nucleated cell counts was performed using reference gene primer amplification. The table came from immunoSEQ multiplex PCR; TCRdb's copy has only in-frame clones and leaves some out. The V and J calls and clone size come from that table; D and trimming were worked out from the DNA. The table records some 330,000 clones, 89% of them present only once. The sample consisted of peripheral blood. This TCR was recovered from a young woman with COVID-19, enrolled during active disease.

CDR3 bases: TGTGCCACCAGTGATGACGGGGGGGGAGAGACCCAGTACTTC. Translated, it gives CATSDDGGGETQYF. This chain links TRBV24-1 with TRBJ2-5; 8 bases match TRBD2. V lost 3 bases and J lost 4; bases outside the gene matches: 3. Looked up from germline, CDR1 is KGHDR and CDR2 is SFDVKD. This CDR3 region has 14 residues.